These 21 T cell receptor beta chains were sequenced from one sample in a study of early T cells in non-severe SARS-CoV-2 infection. TCRdb fed the 5' RACE reads into MiXCR, producing one record per CDR3 protein. The sample shows approximately 39,000 distinct CDR3 sequences, roughly 6.8% of them seen only once. The sample here was whole blood, taken at baseline. Receptors originate from an adult who was a healthcare worker with PCR-confirmed SARS-CoV-2 infection or an uninfected control (not recorded which).

Ten or more counts support this clonotype. The V and J genes are TRBV7-3 and TRBJ2-1; unclear D gene. The germline V gene encodes CDR1 SGHTA and CDR2 FQGTGA. The length of the CDR3 is 16 residues. Trimming left V 0 bases short and J 8 bases short, with 17 bases between. DNA of the CDR3: TGTGCCAGCAGCTTAACTCACACCAGCTCGGTCCATGAGCAGTTCTTC. Protein product: CASSLTHTSSVHEQFF. Filled out from reference TRBV7-3 and TRBJ2-1, the complete variable domain reads GAGVSQTPSNKVTEKGKYVELRCDPISGHTALYWYRQSLGQGPEFLIYFQGTGAADDSGLPNDRFFAVRPEGSVSTLKIQRTERGDSAVYLCASSLTHTSSVHEQFFGPGTRLTVL.

Judged by abundance, this clonotype is medium-sized (0.01 to 0.1%). The chain carries TRBV7-8 and TRBJ2-5; 10 positions agree with TRBD2. Per the germline V gene, CDR1 is SGHVS and CDR2 is FQNEAQ. This CDR3 spans 14 amino acids. V trimming: 1 base; J trimming: 5 bases; junction bases outside the gene matches: 1. Here the CDR3 DNA reads TGTGCCAGCAGCTTAGAACTAGCGGGGGAGACCCAGTACTTC. Protein sequence: CASSLELAGETQYF.

This clonotype was picked up a small number of times. CDR3 DNA sequence: TGTGCCAGCTGTACAGGGGGCTTGGGGACTGAAGCTTTCTTT. Translating gives CASCTGGLGTEAFF. The J gene is TRBJ1-1, the V gene TRBV6-6; TRBD1 aligns across 9 bases. CDR3 length equals 14 residues. V lost 8 bases and J lost 5; bases outside the gene matches: 9. Looked up from germline, CDR1 is MNHNY and CDR2 is SVGAGI (reference sequence).

CDR3 loop: CASSLTGGRDTQYF. For the CDR3, the DNA is TGTGCCAGCAGCTTAACGGGAGGGAGAGATACGCAGTATTTT. This chain links TRBV7-2 with TRBJ2-3; TRBD2 matches at 8 bases. Trimming cost V 2 bases and J 5 bases; bases outside gene matches: 3. In germline, CDR1 is SGHTA, CDR2 FQGNSA. The CDR3 runs to 14 residues.

This clonotype was counted at least ten times. This sequence joins TRBV24-1 and TRBJ1-1, with D unclear. CDR3 length: 13 amino acids. V dropped 7 bases and J dropped 4 bases, with 12 bases sitting between them. Germline V gene sequence: CDR1 KGHDR, CDR2 SFDVKD. The CDR3 loop is CATRPNLGTEAFF. The CDR3 nucleotides read TGTGCCACCAGGCCGAATTTAGGCACTGAAGCTTTCTTT.

This clonotype was observed at least ten times. The chain employs TRBV9 and TRBJ2-5; the match to TRBD1 covers 7 bases. The CDR3 spans 15 residues. V shed 4 bases, J shed 2 bases, and the junction held 8 bases outside the gene matches. Germline V gene data show CDR1 as SGDLS and CDR2 as YYNGEE. The chain's CDR3 is CASSTERTGQETQYF. DNA of the CDR3: TGTGCCAGCAGCACTGAACGGACAGGACAAGAGACCCAGTACTTC. The variable domain in full, with the rest retrieved from reference TRBV9 and TRBJ2-5, is DSGVTQTPKHLITATGQRVTLRCSPRSGDLSVYWYQQSLDQGLQFLIQYYNGEERAKGNILERFSAQQFPDLHSELNLSSLELGDSALYFCASSTERTGQETQYFGPGTRLLVL.

The chain employs TRBV14 and TRBJ2-7; D gene unclear. V gave up 1 base and J gave up 11 bases, with 12 bases separating them. The CDR3 is 12 amino acids. Germline V lookup: CDR1 SGHDN, CDR2 FVKESK. For the CDR3, the DNA is TGTGCCAGCAGCCAAGGGGTGAGGAAGAAGTACTTC. As protein: CASSQGVRKKYF.

J is TRBJ2-7 and V is TRBV7-3; no definite D call. Trimming cost V 3 bases and J 5 bases, with 14 bases left between them. The CDR3 sequence is 14 residues long. Per the germline V gene, CDR1 is SGHTA and CDR2 is FQGTGA. In DNA form, the CDR3 reads TGTGCCAGCAGCTTCCTGGGTAGGACCGACGAGCAGTACTTC. Translating gives CASSFLGRTDEQYF.

Many counts were recorded for this clonotype. The chain has TRBV7-3 and TRBJ2-1; D might be TRBD2 (6 bases). The CDR3 sequence is 15 residues long. Germline V gene data show CDR1 as SGHTA and CDR2 as FQGTGA. V was clipped by 1 base and J by 7 bases, with 14 bases between them. The CDR3 region is CASSLRREIGNEQFF. CDR3 in DNA: TGTGCCAGCAGCTTAAGACGGGAGATTGGGAATGAGCAGTTCTTC.

This clonotype was detected many times. The chain joins TRBV5-6 to TRBJ1-1; TRBD1 agrees at 12 bases. This CDR3 comprises 14 residues. Germline V gives CDR1 SGHDT, CDR2 YYEEEE. V dropped 5 bases and J dropped 6; count of bases not matched to a gene: 5. The CDR3 DNA reads as TGTGCCAGCAGAACCGGGACAGGGGGCTCTGAAGCTTTCTTT. This sequence encodes CASRTGTGGSEAFF.

This clonotype was seen only a few times. The chain joins TRBV12-3 or TRBV12-4 to TRBJ2-2; TRBD1 agrees at 8 bases. This CDR3 contains 13 residues. V dropped 6 bases and J dropped 8; count of bases not matched to a gene: 5. The CDR3 reads CASRAGGLGELFF. The DNA of the CDR3 is TGTGCCAGCAGAGCAGGGGGCTTGGGGGAGCTGTTTTTT.

This clonotype was detected a few times. CDR3 region: CASSLPGPSGGNTIYF. CDR3 DNA sequence: TGTGCCAGCAGCTTACCCGGACCCTCTGGGGGAAACACCATATATTTT. The chain recombines TRBV5-4 with TRBJ1-3; D gene uncertain. Germline-derived CDR1 and CDR2 are SGHNT and YYREEE (reference sequence). The CDR3 length is 16 residues. V lost 2 bases and J lost 4, with 16 bases in between.

The chain recombines TRBV5-6 with TRBJ1-6; D is uncertain. Looked up from germline, CDR1 is SGHDT and CDR2 is YYEEEE. The CDR3 has 14 residues. V was trimmed by 5 bases and J by 9 bases, leaving 15 bases between them. The DNA of the CDR3 is TGTGCCAGCAGTACGGGTCTGGGGATTTCACCCCTCCACTTT. It yields the protein CASSTGLGISPLHF.

J is TRBJ1-4 and V is TRBV19, with a weak D call TRBD1 (5 bases). The germline V and J ends were trimmed by 7 bases and 11 bases, with 23 bases remaining between them. Looked up from germline, CDR1 is LNHDA and CDR2 is SQIVND (reference sequence). The CDR3 covers 15 residues. The CDR3 loop reads CASTDIPREKGKLFF. DNA of the CDR3: TGTGCCAGTACCGATATCCCCAGGGAGAAGGGGAAACTGTTTTTT.

This clonotype was found a few times. V usage is TRBV10-3 and J usage is TRBJ2-5; TRBD2 aligns across 8 bases. The CDR3 sequence is 13 residues long. J was trimmed by 2 bases and V by 5 bases; bases with no gene match: 1. Germline assignment: CDR1 ENHRY and CDR2 SYGVKD. This chain's CDR3 is CAISSSGQETQYF. The DNA for the CDR3 is TGTGCCATCAGTTCTAGCGGGCAAGAGACCCAGTACTTC.

The rearrangement joins TRBV4-2 to TRBJ2-1; the match to TRBD2 covers 9 bases. This CDR3 region has 16 residues. Germline V gene sequence: CDR1 LGHNA, CDR2 YNFKEQ. With V trimmed by 0 bases and J by 4 bases, 4 bases remained unmatched. The CDR3 coding sequence is TGTGCCAGCAGCCAAGAAAGTAGCGGGAGTTACAATGAGCAGTTCTTC. Translation gives CASSQESSGSYNEQFF.

This clonotype was counted ten times or more. The rearrangement joins TRBV5-4 to TRBJ1-4, with D unresolved. The V end was cut by 2 bases, the J end by 8 bases, with 16 bases between. The CDR3 runs 15 residues. The germline CDR1 and CDR2 sequences are SGHNT and YYREEE (reference sequence). The CDR3 bases are TGTGCCAGCAGCTTTGCGGGGAATAAGGGCGAAAAACTGTTTTTT. Amino acid sequence: CASSFAGNKGEKLFF.

The J gene is TRBJ2-5, the V gene TRBV28, with D maybe TRBD2 (6 bases). In germline, CDR1 is MDHEN, CDR2 SYDVKM. The CDR3 totals 14 residues. Trimming took off 4 bases at V and 5 bases at J, with 14 bases between the two ends. The CDR3 here is CASSSPSGVETQYF. The CDR3 bases are TGTGCCAGCAGTTCCCCCTCGGGGGTCGAGACCCAGTACTTC. Looking up the rest from reference TRBV28 and TRBJ2-5 gives the full variable domain: DVKVTQSSRYLVKRTGEKVFLECVQDMDHENMFWYRQDPGLGLRLIYFSYDVKMKEKGDIPEGYSVSREKKERFSLILESASTNQTSMYLCASSSPSGVETQYFGPGTRLLVL.

The sample holds many counts of this clonotype. V usage is TRBV5-1 and J usage is TRBJ2-4, with D unclear. The length of the CDR3 is 14 residues. Trimming stripped 3 bases from V and 8 bases from J, with 15 bases between. CDR1 is SGHRS, CDR2 YFSETQ, per germline. CDR3 coding DNA: TGCGCCAGCAGCTGGAGCATCGATGGGGACATTCAGTACTTC. Its translation: CASSWSIDGDIQYF.

This clonotype was counted between two and nine times. The gene calls are TRBV18 and TRBJ2-7; 9 bases fit TRBD1. CDR3 length: 16 amino acids. CDR1 and CDR2 (germline): KGHSH, LQKENI. Trimming cost V 3 bases and J 3 bases; bases outside gene matches: 9. The DNA for the CDR3 is TGTGCCAGCTCACCCCCGACAGGGACAGGGAACTACGAGCAGTACTTC. This sequence encodes CASSPPTGTGNYEQYF.

This clonotype was counted at least ten times. V is TRBV12-3 or TRBV12-4 and J is TRBJ2-5; 7 nucleotides agree with TRBD1. Trimming removed 3 bases from V and 4 bases from J; junction bases left unmatched: 5. The CDR3 extends over 14 amino acids. CDR3 region: CASSFDRVIETQYF. The CDR3, as DNA: TGTGCCAGCAGTTTCGACAGGGTCATAGAGACCCAGTACTTC.